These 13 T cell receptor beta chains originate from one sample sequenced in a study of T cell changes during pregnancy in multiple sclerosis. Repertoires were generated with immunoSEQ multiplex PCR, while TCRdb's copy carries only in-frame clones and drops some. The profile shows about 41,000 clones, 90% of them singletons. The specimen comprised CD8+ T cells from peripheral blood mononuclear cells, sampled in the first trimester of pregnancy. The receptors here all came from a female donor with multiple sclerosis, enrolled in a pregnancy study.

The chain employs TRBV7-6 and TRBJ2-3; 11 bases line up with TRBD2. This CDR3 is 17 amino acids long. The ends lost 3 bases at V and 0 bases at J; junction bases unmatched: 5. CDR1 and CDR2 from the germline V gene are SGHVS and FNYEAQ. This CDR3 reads CASSLGLADASTDTQYF. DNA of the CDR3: TGTGCCAGCAGCTTGGGACTAGCGGATGCTAGCACAGATACGCAGTATTTT. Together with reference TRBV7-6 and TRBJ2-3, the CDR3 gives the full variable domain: GAGVSQSPRYKVTKRGQDVALRCDPISGHVSLYWYRQALGQGPEFLTYFNYEAQQDKSGLPNDRFSAERPEGSISTLTIQRTEQRDSAMYRCASSLGLADASTDTQYFGPGTRLTVL.

CDR3 DNA: TGTGCCAGCAGTTACTCCAGGGTGCCCGGGGAGCTGTTTTTT. Translating it yields CASSYSRVPGELFF. The chain employs TRBV6-5 and TRBJ2-2, with D maybe TRBD1 (5 bases). Trimming removed 0 bases at V and 6 bases at J, with 8 bases between. Per the germline V gene, CDR1 is MNHEY and CDR2 is SVGAGI. The CDR3 sequence is 14 residues long.

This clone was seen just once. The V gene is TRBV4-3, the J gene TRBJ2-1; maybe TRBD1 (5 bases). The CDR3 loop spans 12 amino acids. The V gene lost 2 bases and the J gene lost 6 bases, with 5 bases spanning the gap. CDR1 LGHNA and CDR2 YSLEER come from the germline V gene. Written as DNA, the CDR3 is TGCGCCAGCAGCCAAAGGGGCAATGAGCAGTTCTTC. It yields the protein CASSQRGNEQFF.

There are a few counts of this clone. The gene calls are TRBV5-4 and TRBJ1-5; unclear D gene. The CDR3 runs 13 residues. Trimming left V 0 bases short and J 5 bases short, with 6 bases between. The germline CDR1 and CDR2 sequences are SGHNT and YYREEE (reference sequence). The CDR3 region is CASSLGRDQPQHF. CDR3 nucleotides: TGTGCCAGCAGCTTGGGTCGGGATCAGCCCCAGCATTTT.

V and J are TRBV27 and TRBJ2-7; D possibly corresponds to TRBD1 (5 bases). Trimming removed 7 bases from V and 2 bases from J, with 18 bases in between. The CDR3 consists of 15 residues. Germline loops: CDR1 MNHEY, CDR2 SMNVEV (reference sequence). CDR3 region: CASTEVAAGPYEQYF. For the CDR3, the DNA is TGTGCCAGCACCGAGGTTGCGGCAGGGCCCTACGAGCAGTACTTC.

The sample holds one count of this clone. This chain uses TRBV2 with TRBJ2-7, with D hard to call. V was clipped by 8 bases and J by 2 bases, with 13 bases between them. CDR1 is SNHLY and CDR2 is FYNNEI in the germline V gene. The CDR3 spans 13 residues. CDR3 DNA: TGTGCCAGCTTCCCTCCTGGCCCCTACGAGCAGTACTTC. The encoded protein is CASFPPGPYEQYF.

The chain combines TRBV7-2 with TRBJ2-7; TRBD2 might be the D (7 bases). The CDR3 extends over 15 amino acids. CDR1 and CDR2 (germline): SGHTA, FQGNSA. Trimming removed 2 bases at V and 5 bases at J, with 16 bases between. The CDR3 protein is CASSLSGGRGNEQYF. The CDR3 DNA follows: TGTGCCAGCAGCTTAAGCGGAGGGAGGGGGAACGAGCAGTACTTC.

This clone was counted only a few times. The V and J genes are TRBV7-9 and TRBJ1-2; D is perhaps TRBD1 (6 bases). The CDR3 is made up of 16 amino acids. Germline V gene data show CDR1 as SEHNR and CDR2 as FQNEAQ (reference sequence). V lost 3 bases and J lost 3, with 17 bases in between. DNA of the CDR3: TGTGCCAGCAGCTTTCCCCCAGGGGCCCGACACTATGGCTACACCTTC. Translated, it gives CASSFPPGARHYGYTF. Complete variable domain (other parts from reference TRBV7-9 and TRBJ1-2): DTGVSQNPRHKITKRGQNVTFRCDPISEHNRLYWYRQTLGQGPEFLTYFQNEAQLEKSRLLSDRFSAERPKGSFSTLEIQRTEQGDSAMYLCASSFPPGARHYGYTFGSGTRLTVV.

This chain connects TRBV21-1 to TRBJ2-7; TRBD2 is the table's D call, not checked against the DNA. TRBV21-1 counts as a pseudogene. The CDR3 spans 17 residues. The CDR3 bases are TGTGCCAGCAGCAAAGACCACCCTAATACTACAACCTACGAGCAGTACTTC. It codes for CASSKDHPNTTTYEQYF.

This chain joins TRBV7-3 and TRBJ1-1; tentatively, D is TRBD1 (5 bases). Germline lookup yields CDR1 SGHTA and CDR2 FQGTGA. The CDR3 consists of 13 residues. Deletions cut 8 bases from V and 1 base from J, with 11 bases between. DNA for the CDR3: TGTGCCAGCGGAATCACAGGGAACACTGAAGCTTTCTTT. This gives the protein CASGITGNTEAFF.

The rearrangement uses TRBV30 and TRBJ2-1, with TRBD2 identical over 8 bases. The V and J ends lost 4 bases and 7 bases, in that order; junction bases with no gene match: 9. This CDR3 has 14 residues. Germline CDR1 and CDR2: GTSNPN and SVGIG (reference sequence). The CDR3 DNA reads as TGTGCCTGGAAGGTGAGCGGGGGAGTTAATGAGCAGTTCTTC. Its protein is CAWKVSGGVNEQFF.

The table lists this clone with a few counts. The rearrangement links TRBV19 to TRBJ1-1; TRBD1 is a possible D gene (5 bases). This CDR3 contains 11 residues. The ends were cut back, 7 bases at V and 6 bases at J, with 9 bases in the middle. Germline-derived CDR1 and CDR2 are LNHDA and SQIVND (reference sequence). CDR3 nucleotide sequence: TGTGCCAGTAATCAAGGGGCTGAAGCTTTCTTT. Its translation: CASNQGAEAFF. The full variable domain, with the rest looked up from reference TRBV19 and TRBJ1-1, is DGGITQSPKYLFRKEGQNVTLSCEQNLNHDAMYWYRQDPGQGLRLIYYSQIVNDFQKGDIAEGYSVSREKKESFPLTVTSAQKNPTAFYLCASNQGAEAFFGQGTRLTVV.

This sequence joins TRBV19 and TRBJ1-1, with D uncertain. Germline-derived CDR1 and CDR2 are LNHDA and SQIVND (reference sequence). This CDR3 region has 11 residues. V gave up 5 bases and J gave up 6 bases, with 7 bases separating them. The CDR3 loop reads CASSLGPEAFF. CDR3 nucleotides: TGTGCCAGTAGTTTGGGCCCTGAAGCTTTCTTT.